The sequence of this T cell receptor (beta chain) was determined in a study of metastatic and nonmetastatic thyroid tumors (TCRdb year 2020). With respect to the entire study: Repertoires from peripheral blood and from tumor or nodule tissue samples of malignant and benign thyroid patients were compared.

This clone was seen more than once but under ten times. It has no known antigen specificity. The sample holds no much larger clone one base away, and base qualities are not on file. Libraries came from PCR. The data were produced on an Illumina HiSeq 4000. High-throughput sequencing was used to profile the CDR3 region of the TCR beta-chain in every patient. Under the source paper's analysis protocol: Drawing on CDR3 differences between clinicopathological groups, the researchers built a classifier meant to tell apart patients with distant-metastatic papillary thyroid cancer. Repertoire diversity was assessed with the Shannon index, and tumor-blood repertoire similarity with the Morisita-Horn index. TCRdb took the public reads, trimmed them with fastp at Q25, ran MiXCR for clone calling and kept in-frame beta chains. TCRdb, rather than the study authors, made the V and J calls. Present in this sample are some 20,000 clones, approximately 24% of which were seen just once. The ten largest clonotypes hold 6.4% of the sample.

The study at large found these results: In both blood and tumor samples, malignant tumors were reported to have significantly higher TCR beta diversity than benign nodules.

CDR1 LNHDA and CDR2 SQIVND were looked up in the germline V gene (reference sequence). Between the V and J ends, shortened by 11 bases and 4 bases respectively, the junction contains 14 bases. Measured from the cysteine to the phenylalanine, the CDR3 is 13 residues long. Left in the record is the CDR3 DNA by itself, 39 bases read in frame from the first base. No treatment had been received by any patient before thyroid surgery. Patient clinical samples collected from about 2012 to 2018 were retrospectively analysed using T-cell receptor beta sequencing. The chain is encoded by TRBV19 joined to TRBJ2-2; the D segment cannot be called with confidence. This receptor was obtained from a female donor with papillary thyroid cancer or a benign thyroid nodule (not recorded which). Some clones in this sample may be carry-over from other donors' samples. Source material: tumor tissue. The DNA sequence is TGTGCCCTCACATCAGGTCGCACCGGGGAGCTGTTTTTT. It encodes CALTSGRTGELFF.